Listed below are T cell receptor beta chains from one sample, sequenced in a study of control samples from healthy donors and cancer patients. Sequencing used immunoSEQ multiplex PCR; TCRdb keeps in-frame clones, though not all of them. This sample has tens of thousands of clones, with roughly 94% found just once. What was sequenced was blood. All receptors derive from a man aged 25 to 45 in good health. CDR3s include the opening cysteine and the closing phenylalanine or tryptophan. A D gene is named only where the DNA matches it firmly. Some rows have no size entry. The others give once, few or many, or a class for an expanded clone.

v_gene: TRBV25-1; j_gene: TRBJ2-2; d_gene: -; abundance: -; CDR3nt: TGTGCCAGCAGTGAATCTGTCACTCGCTCCGGGGAGCTGTTTTTT; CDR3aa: CASSESVTRSGELFF
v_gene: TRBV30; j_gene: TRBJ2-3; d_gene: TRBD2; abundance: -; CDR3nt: TGTGCCTGGCGCGGACTAGCGGGAGGTCCAAGCACAGATACGCAGTATTTT; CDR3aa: CAWRGLAGGPSTDTQYF
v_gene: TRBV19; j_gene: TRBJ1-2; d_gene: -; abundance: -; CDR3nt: TGTGCCAGTAGTATAGTGTGGGCGCAGGGACTAAACTATGGCTACACCTTC; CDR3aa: CASSIVWAQGLNYGYTF
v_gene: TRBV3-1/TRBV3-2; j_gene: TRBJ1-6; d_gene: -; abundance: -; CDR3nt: TGTGCCAGCAGCCCAGCCGGCAGAGCTTCACCCCTCCACTTT; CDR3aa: CASSPAGRASPLHF
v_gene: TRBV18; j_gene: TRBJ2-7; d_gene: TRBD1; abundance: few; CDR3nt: TGTGCCAGCTCACCACGGGACAGATATTACGAGCAGTACTTC; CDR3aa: CASSPRDRYYEQYF
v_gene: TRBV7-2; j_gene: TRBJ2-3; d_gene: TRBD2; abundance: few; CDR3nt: TGTGCCAGCAGCTTGAGACTAGCGGGAGCAGATACGCAGTATTTT; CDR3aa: CASSLRLAGADTQYF
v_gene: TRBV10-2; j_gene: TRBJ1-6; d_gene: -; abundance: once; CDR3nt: TGCGCCAGCAGGGACCGCCGAGCCTATAATTCACCCCTCCACTTT; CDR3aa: CASRDRRAYNSPLHF
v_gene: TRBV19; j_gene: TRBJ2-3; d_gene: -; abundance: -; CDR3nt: TGTGCCAGTAGTCCGCGGACGGATACGCAGTATTTT; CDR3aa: CASSPRTDTQYF
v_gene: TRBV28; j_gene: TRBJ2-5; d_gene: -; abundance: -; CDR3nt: TGTGCCAGCGGCAAGGAAGGGGACCACTCTCAAGAGACCCAGTACTTC; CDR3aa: CASGKEGDHSQETQYF
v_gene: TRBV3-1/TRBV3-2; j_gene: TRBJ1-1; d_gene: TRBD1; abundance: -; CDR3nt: TGTGCCAGCAGCGTCCCAGGGGGGAGGAACACTGAAGCTTTCTTT; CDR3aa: CASSVPGGRNTEAFF
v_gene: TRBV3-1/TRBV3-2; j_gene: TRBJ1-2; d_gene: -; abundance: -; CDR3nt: TGTGCCAGCAGCCAAGATGGGTTGGGGTATGGCTACACCTTC; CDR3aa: CASSQDGLGYGYTF
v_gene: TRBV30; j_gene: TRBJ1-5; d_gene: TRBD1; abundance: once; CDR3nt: TGTGCCTGGGACCGACAGGGTCATCAGCCCCAGCATTTT; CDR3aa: CAWDRQGHQPQHF
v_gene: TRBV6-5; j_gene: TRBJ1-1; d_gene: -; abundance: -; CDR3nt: TGTGCCAGCAGTTACTCTTCAGGGCTTATTGGCACTGAAGCTTTCTTT; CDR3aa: CASSYSSGLIGTEAFF
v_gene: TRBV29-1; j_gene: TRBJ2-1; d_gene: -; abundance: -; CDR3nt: TGCAGCGTTGAAGTGGCCGGGACTTCAATATACAATGAGCAGTTCTTC; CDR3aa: CSVEVAGTSIYNEQFF
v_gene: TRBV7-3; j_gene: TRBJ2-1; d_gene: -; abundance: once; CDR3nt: TGTGCCAGCAGCCCATCAGGTAGTGAGCAGTTCTTC; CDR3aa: CASSPSGSEQFF
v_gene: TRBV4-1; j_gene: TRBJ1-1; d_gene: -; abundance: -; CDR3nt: TGCGCCAGCAGCCATGTAGGGGGTTCTGAAGCTTTCTTT; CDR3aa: CASSHVGGSEAFF
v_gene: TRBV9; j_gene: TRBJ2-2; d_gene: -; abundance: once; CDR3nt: TGTGCCAGCAGCGCAAACCCCAACCGGCGGGCGGACGGGGAGCTGTTTTTT; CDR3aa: CASSANPNRRADGELFF
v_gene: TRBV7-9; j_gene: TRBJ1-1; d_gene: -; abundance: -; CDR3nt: TGTGCCAGCAGCTTAGATAGGATGGGTGGCACTGAAGCTTTCTTT; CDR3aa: CASSLDRMGGTEAFF
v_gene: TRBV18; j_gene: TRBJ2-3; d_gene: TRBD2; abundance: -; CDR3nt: TGTGCCAGCTCACCCCTGACTAGCGGGAACACAGATACGCAGTATTTT; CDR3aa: CASSPLTSGNTDTQYF
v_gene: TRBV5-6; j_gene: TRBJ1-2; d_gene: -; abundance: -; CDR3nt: TGTGCCAGCAGCTTGACAGGACCAAACTATGGCTACACCTTC; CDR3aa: CASSLTGPNYGYTF
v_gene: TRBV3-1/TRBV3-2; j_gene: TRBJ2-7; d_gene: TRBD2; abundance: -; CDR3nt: TGTGCCAGCAGCCAAGCAGGTCTAGCGGGAATCTACGAGCAGTACTTC; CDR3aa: CASSQAGLAGIYEQYF
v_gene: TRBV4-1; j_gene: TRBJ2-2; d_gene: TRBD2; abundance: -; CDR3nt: TGCGCCAGCAGCCAAGAAAGACTAGCGGGAGCGAACACCGGGGAGCTGTTTTTT; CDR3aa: CASSQERLAGANTGELFF
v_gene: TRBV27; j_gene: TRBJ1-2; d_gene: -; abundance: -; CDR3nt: TGTGCCAGCAGTTTATCGTCGACAGGCTATGGCTACACCTTC; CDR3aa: CASSLSSTGYGYTF
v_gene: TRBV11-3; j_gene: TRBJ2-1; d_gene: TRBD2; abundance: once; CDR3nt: TGTGCCAGCAGCAGACTAGCGGGAGGGGATGAGCAGTTCTTC; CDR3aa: CASSRLAGGDEQFF
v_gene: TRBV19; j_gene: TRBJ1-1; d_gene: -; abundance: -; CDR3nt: TGTGCCAGTAGTATAACGTCCGGTCGGGAAGCTTTCTTT; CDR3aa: CASSITSGREAFF
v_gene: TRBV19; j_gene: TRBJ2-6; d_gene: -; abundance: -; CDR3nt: TGTGCCAGTAGTATAATCTTTAGCTCTGGGGCCAACGTCCTGACTTTC; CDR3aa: CASSIIFSSGANVLTF
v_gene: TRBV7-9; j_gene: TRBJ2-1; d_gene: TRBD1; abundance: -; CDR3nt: TGTGCCAGCAGCTTCCGGGACAGGGAACATGAGCAGTTCTTC; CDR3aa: CASSFRDREHEQFF
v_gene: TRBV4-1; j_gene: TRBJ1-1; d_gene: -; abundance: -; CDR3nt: TGCGCCAGCAGCCAAGAGGGTTCTGAAGCTTTCTTT; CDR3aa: CASSQEGSEAFF
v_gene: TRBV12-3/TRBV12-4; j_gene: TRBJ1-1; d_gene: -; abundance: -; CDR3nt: TGTGCCAGCAGTTCCCCCGGCTCTGAAGCTTTCTTT; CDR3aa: CASSSPGSEAFF
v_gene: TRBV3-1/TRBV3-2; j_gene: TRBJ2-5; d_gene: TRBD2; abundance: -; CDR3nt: TGTGCCAGCAGCCGTAGCGGGAGGGTGGGGGAGACCCAGTACTTC; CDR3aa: CASSRSGRVGETQYF
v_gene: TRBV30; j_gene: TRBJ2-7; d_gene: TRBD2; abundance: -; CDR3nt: TGTGCCTGGAGTGGGGTTAGCGGGAGTCTCTACGAGCAGTACTTC; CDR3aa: CAWSGVSGSLYEQYF
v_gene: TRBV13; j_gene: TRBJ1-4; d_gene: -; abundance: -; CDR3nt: TGTGCCAGCAGCTTCGGACAGAATGAAAAACTGTTTTTT; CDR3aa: CASSFGQNEKLFF
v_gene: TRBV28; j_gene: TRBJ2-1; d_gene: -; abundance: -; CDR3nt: TGTGCCAGCAGTTTATCTGGAAGCTCCTACAATGAGCAGTTCTTC; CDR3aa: CASSLSGSSYNEQFF
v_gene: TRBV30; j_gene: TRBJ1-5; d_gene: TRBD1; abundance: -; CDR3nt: TGTGCCTGGAGTCCCGGGACAGGGAATCAGCCCCAGCATTTT; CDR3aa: CAWSPGTGNQPQHF
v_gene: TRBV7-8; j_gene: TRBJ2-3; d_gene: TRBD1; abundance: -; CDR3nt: TGTGCCAGCAGCTTACGGCAGGGGGCGAATACGCAGTATTTT; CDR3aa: CASSLRQGANTQYF
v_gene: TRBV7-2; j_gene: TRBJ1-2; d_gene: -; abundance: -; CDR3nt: TGTGCCAGCAGCTACCAAAAGGGCTCCTATGGCTACACCTTC; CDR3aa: CASSYQKGSYGYTF
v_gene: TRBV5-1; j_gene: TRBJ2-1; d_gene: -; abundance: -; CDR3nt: TGCGCCAGCAGCTTGACCGGGTTCAATGAGCAGTTCTTC; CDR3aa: CASSLTGFNEQFF
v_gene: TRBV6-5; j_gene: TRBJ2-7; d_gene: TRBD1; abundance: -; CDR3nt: TGTGCCAGCAGACAAGGACAGGGGTACGAGCAGTACTTC; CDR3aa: CASRQGQGYEQYF
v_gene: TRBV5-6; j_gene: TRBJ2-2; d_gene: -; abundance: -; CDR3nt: TGTGCCAGCAGCTTTACGGGGAACACCGGGGAGCTGTTTTTT; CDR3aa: CASSFTGNTGELFF
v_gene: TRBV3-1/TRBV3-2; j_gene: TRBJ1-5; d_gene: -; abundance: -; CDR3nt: TGTGCCAGCAGCCAAGAAGGGCCCCGTGGCGCGCCCCAGCATTTT; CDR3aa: CASSQEGPRGAPQHF
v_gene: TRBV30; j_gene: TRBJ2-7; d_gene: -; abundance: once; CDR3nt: TGTGCCTGGAGTGGCGGATACGAGCAGTACTTC; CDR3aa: CAWSGGYEQYF
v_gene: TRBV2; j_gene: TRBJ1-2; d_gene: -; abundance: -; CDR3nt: TGTGCCAGCAGTGAACGCGCGCGGGATGGCTACACCTTC; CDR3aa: CASSERARDGYTF
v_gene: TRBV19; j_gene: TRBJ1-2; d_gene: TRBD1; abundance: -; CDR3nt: TGTGCCAGTAGTACCGCGGACAGGCTCTATGGCTGCACCTTC; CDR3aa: CASSTADRLYGCTF
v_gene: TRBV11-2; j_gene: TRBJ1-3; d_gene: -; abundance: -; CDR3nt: TGTGCCAGCAGCTTAAGCGGGGGGAGAAACACCATATATTTT; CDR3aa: CASSLSGGRNTIYF
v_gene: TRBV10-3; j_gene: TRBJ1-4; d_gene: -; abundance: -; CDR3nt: TGTGCCATCAGTGAGTCCCGGGGCGGGAATGAAAAACTGTTTTTT; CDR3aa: CAISESRGGNEKLFF
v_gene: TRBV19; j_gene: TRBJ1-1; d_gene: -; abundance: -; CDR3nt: TGTGCCAGTAACACCGTCGAGGTGAGGAACACTGAAGCTTTCTTT; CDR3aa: CASNTVEVRNTEAFF
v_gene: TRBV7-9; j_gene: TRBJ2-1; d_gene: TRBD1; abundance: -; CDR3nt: TGTGCCAGCAGCTTAGGGGCAGGGGGTGGCAATGAGCAGTTCTTC; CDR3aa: CASSLGAGGGNEQFF
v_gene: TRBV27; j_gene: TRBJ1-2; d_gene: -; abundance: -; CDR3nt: TGTGCCAGCAGTTTGGGGGGGAGGTCCTATGGCTACACCTTC; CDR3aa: CASSLGGRSYGYTF